A single sample is the source of the 29 T cell receptor beta chains below, sequenced in a study of OX40 agonist ivuxolimab in advanced cancers. Measured with immunoSEQ multiplex PCR; TCRdb has only the in-frame clones, and not every one. The repertoire consists of more than 45,000 clones, with approximately 83% occurring once and the leading ten covering around 1.6%. Sequencing used CD4+ or CD8+ T cells sorted from blood, obtained in a trial of the OX40 agonist ivuxolimab. These receptors were obtained from an adult with an advanced solid tumor such as melanoma, head and neck, liver or kidney cancer.

The chain uses TRBV7-2 and TRBJ2-7; TRBD2 matches at 7 bases. The germline V gene encodes CDR1 SGHTA and CDR2 FQGNSA. The V gene end was trimmed by 5 bases and the J gene end by 3 bases; junction bases not matched to a gene: 4. The CDR3 has 13 amino acids. CDR3 amino acids: CASSGDYRYEQYF. CDR3 bases: TGTGCCAGCAGCGGGGACTACCGCTACGAGCAGTACTTC.

This clone appeared a single time. The CDR3 region has the DNA TGTGCCAGTAGTATGTCGGGGCGGGAGACCCAGTACTTC. Translation gives CASSMSGRETQYF. The rearrangement uses TRBV19 and TRBJ2-5; TRBD1 or TRBD2 may be the D gene (5 bases each). V lost 3 bases and J 5 bases, leaving 10 bases between the germline ends. Germline V gives CDR1 LNHDA, CDR2 SQIVND (reference sequence). The CDR3 is 13 residues long.

This chain connects TRBV18 to TRBJ2-6; tentative D call: TRBD2 (6 bases). The V gene lost 6 bases and the J gene lost 0 bases, with 12 bases spanning the gap. Per the germline V gene, CDR1 is KGHSH and CDR2 is LQKENI. The CDR3 covers 16 residues. This CDR3 is CASSEWGDSGANVLTF. CDR3 DNA sequence: TGTGCCAGCTCGGAATGGGGGGACTCTGGGGCCAACGTCCTGACTTTC.

This chain uses TRBV5-4 with TRBJ2-7, with 7 bases aligning to TRBD1. Germline values: CDR1 SGHNT, CDR2 YYREEE (reference sequence). This CDR3 is 15 amino acids long. Germline trimming cut 4 bases from V and 7 bases from J; bases unmatched to any gene: 14. The CDR3, as DNA: TGTGCCAGCAGCATCCAGACAGGGAAGTCTAGGGAGCAGTACTTC. Amino acids: CASSIQTGKSREQYF.

V and J are TRBV18 and TRBJ1-2; no clear D gene. There are 14 residues in the CDR3. Germline-derived CDR1 and CDR2 are KGHSH and LQKENI. Trimming took off 2 bases at V and 1 base at J, with 8 bases between the two ends. The CDR3, as DNA: TGTGCCAGCTCACCAAACCAGGATAACTATGGCTACACCTTC. Its translation is CASSPNQDNYGYTF.

V is TRBV18 and J is TRBJ2-2; D gene uncertain. V was shortened by 3 bases and J by 1 base, with 12 bases between the two germline ends. Germline-derived CDR1 and CDR2 are KGHSH and LQKENI. The CDR3 runs to 16 residues. CDR3 region: CASSPRSAGNTGELFF. CDR3 DNA: TGTGCCAGCTCACCGAGAAGCGCTGGGAACACCGGGGAGCTGTTTTTT.

V is TRBV7-9 and J is TRBJ2-3; possible D gene TRBD2, 6 bases. The CDR3 is 18 residues long. Trimming removed 4 bases at V and 6 bases at J, with 26 bases between. Germline CDR1 reads SEHNR; CDR2 reads FQNEAQ (reference sequence). CDR3: CASSSRISPGGLGDTQYF. CDR3 DNA: TGTGCCAGCAGCTCCCGCATAAGTCCCGGAGGGCTCGGGGATACGCAGTATTTT.

In nucleotides, the CDR3 is TGTGCCAGCAGCCCTCATGAAAAACTGTTTTTT. This encodes CASSPHEKLFF. V and J are TRBV6-5 and TRBJ1-4; D gene uncertain. With 6 bases removed from V and 6 bases from J, the gap between germline ends came to 5 bases. This CDR3 region has 11 residues. Germline V gene lookup returns CDR1 MNHEY and CDR2 SVGAGI.

The chain recombines TRBV5-1 with TRBJ2-5; TRBD1 agrees at 11 bases. Germline CDR1 and CDR2: SGHRS and YFSETQ. The CDR3 is made up of 16 amino acids. V dropped 2 bases and J dropped 1; count of bases not matched to a gene: 4. The CDR3 here is CASSLHGQGAQETQYF. The CDR3 DNA reads as TGCGCCAGCAGCTTACACGGACAGGGGGCCCAAGAGACCCAGTACTTC.

At least ten counts were recorded for this clone. The chain carries TRBV5-1 and TRBJ2-3; a possible D gene is TRBD1 (5 bases). This CDR3 has 13 amino acids. CDR1 and CDR2 (germline): SGHRS, YFSETQ. V lost 4 bases and J lost 3, with 9 bases in between. The CDR3, as DNA: TGCGCCAGCAGCGATCAGGGTACAGATACGCAGTATTTT. This encodes CASSDQGTDTQYF.

This clone was picked up one time. V is TRBV5-1 and J is TRBJ1-6; D is possibly TRBD1 (5 bases). The CDR3 has 15 residues. Germline assignment: CDR1 SGHRS and CDR2 YFSETQ. Trimming pared 0 bases from V and 7 bases from J, leaving 11 bases between. CDR3 sequence: CASSLEGARNSPLHF. In nucleotides, the CDR3 is TGCGCCAGCAGCTTGGAAGGGGCCCGGAATTCACCCCTCCACTTT.

This chain connects TRBV19 to TRBJ1-1; possible D gene TRBD1, 6 bases. Germline V gene lookup returns CDR1 LNHDA and CDR2 SQIVND (reference sequence). The V end lost 4 bases, the J end lost 2 bases, and 11 bases lay between the germline ends. CDR3 size: 14 residues. CDR3 loop: CASSSGTKNTEAFF. CDR3 coding DNA: TGTGCCAGTAGTAGCGGGACAAAAAACACTGAAGCTTTCTTT.

This chain uses TRBV7-2 with TRBJ2-2, with 11 bases identical to TRBD2. CDR3 length: 16 residues. Germline V gene data show CDR1 as SGHTA and CDR2 as FQGNSA. The junction had 5 bases not matched to a gene; V was cut back by 2 bases and J by 6 bases. The CDR3 is CASSLTRTSGPGELFF. CDR3 nucleotides: TGTGCCAGCAGCTTAACGAGGACTAGCGGGCCCGGGGAGCTGTTTTTT.

V and J are TRBV7-2 and TRBJ2-7; the D call may be TRBD1 or TRBD2 (5 bases each). The V end lost 0 bases, the J end lost 5 bases, and 17 bases lay between the germline ends. Germline V gene data show CDR1 as SGHTA and CDR2 as FQGNSA. The CDR3 is 16 residues long. The CDR3 here is CASSLAGSKGRDEQYF. The CDR3 nucleotides are TGTGCCAGCAGCTTAGCTGGGTCGAAGGGGAGAGACGAGCAGTACTTC.

This clone was seen only a few times. V usage is TRBV10-1 and J usage is TRBJ2-2; tentatively, D is TRBD1 (6 bases). Germline V lookup: CDR1 WNHNN, CDR2 SYGVQD (reference sequence). The CDR3 is 14 residues long. Between the trimmed V and J ends, which lost 6 bases and 3 bases, there was a span of 11 bases. The CDR3 DNA reads TGCGCCAGCAGATCGGACAGCTACACCGGGGAGCTGTTTTTT. This gives the protein CASRSDSYTGELFF.

The sample holds a few counts of this clone. This rearrangement joins TRBV7-9 to TRBJ1-5; TRBD1 agrees at 8 bases. The junction had 10 bases not matched to a gene; V was cut back by 3 bases and J by 3 bases. The CDR3 runs 17 residues. Per germline, CDR1 SEHNR and CDR2 FQNEAQ (reference sequence). The CDR3, as DNA: TGTGCCAGCAGCTTGGCCTTGGGGACAGGTAACAATCAGCCCCAGCATTTT. Its translation: CASSLALGTGNNQPQHF.

V gene TRBV18 combines with J gene TRBJ2-2; TRBD2 might be the D (6 bases). The CDR3 extends over 15 amino acids. The germline V gene encodes CDR1 KGHSH and CDR2 LQKENI. V was pared by 3 bases and J by 3 bases, with 11 bases between. The CDR3 DNA sequence: TGTGCCAGCTCACCGGGACTGGGAGACACCGGGGAGCTGTTTTTT. Translating gives CASSPGLGDTGELFF. Complete variable domain (other parts from reference TRBV18 and TRBJ2-2): NAGVMQNPRHLVRRRGQEARLRCSPMKGHSHVYWYRQLPEEGLKFMVYLQKENIIDESGMPKERFSAEFPKEGPSILRIQQVVRGDSAAYFCASSPGLGDTGELFFGEGSRLTVL.

This chain connects TRBV6-6 to TRBJ2-1; TRBD2 matches 11 bases. Germline V gives CDR1 MNHNY, CDR2 SVGAGI (reference sequence). This CDR3 has 14 residues. V dropped 7 bases and J dropped 8; count of bases not matched to a gene: 7. CDR3 DNA: TGTGCCAGCAAGAATAGCGGGGGGGCAGATGAGCAGTTCTTC. Translating gives CASKNSGGADEQFF.

V and J are TRBV10-3 and TRBJ1-1, with a possible D match to TRBD1 (6 bases). V was shortened by 6 bases and J by 1 base, with 12 bases between the two germline ends. The CDR3 length is 14 residues. Per the germline V gene, CDR1 is ENHRY and CDR2 is SYGVKD. The CDR3 protein is CAISVRDTNTEAFF. The CDR3 DNA follows: TGTGCCATCAGCGTGAGGGACACGAACACTGAAGCTTTCTTT.

The J gene is TRBJ1-5, the V gene TRBV4-2, with TRBD1 identical over 8 bases. The germline CDR1 and CDR2 sequences are LGHNA and YNFKEQ. The J segment lost 5 bases and the V segment lost 5 bases, leaving 5 bases of the junction unmatched. The CDR3 length is 14 residues. The CDR3 region has the DNA TGTGCCAGCAGCTTCGGACAGGGCGATCAGCCCCAGCATTTT. This sequence encodes CASSFGQGDQPQHF.

This clone came up a few times. The genes are TRBV7-2 and TRBJ2-5, with a possible D match to TRBD2 (6 bases). This CDR3 is 14 amino acids long. Germline V gene sequence: CDR1 SGHTA, CDR2 FQGNSA. V lost 6 bases and J lost 5, with 16 bases in between. The CDR3 sequence: CASSLGLTVETQYF. The CDR3 bases are TGTGCCAGCAGTCTTGGACTAACCGTTGAGACCCAGTACTTC.

This chain uses TRBV6-5 with TRBJ1-4, with D possibly being TRBD1 (6 bases). Germline CDR1 reads MNHEY; CDR2 reads SVGAGI. Trimming removed 6 bases from V and 0 bases from J, with 11 bases in between. This CDR3 region has 15 residues. The DNA of the CDR3 is TGTGCCAGCAGCCCGAGGGGGGCAACTAATGAAAAACTGTTTTTT. It encodes CASSPRGATNEKLFF.

The gene calls are TRBV6-1 and TRBJ2-3, with D tentatively TRBD2 (7 bases). Trimming cost V 3 bases and J 3 bases, with 10 bases left between them. The CDR3 is 14 residues long. Looked up from germline, CDR1 is MNHNS and CDR2 is SASEGT. The CDR3 region is CASSEGGGTDTQYF. DNA for the CDR3: TGTGCCAGCAGTGAGGGAGGGGGTACAGATACGCAGTATTTT.

V and J are TRBV18 and TRBJ2-2, with D perhaps TRBD2 (5 bases). Germline values: CDR1 KGHSH, CDR2 LQKENI. V was pared by 2 bases and J by 0 bases, with 10 bases between. CDR3 length: 16 amino acids. As DNA, the CDR3 is TGTGCCAGCTCACCAACGCGGGCTGCGAACACCGGGGAGCTGTTTTTT. Protein product: CASSPTRAANTGELFF.

This chain uses TRBV5-6 with TRBJ2-7, with 9 bases identical to TRBD1. V lost 4 bases and J lost 2; bases outside the gene matches: 10. The CDR3 loop spans 16 amino acids. Germline V lookup: CDR1 SGHDT, CDR2 YYEEEE. The CDR3 DNA reads as TGTGCCAGCAGCCCTAATACAGGGGGCTCTACCTACGAGCAGTACTTC. Amino acid sequence: CASSPNTGGSTYEQYF.

This rearrangement joins TRBV14 to TRBJ2-7; 7 nucleotides agree with TRBD2. The CDR3 covers 16 residues. The V gene end was trimmed by 3 bases and the J gene end by 7 bases; junction bases not matched to a gene: 15. Germline CDR1 is SGHDN and CDR2 is FVKESK. As DNA, the CDR3 is TGTGCCAGCAGCCATCTGGGGGAGGGCCCAGTTGGAGAGCAGTACTTC. This codes for CASSHLGEGPVGEQYF.

The chain recombines TRBV5-6 with TRBJ2-7; perhaps TRBD1 as D (6 bases). Germline CDR1 reads SGHDT; CDR2 reads YYEEEE. V lost 3 bases, J lost 1 base, and 11 bases lay in between. This CDR3 has 14 amino acids. DNA for the CDR3: TGTGCCAGCAGCTCCGAGACAGGATCCTACGAGCAGTACTTC. This encodes CASSSETGSYEQYF.

This chain connects TRBV30 to TRBJ1-2; D possibly corresponds to TRBD1 (5 bases). The CDR3 contains 14 residues. CDR1 is GTSNPN and CDR2 is SVGIG in the germline V gene (reference sequence). Trimming stripped 4 bases from V and 5 bases from J, with 17 bases between. The CDR3, as DNA: TGTGCCTGGACCCTCCTGAGGGAGGGGTATGGCTACACCTTC. Protein sequence: CAWTLLREGYGYTF.

The chain employs TRBV9 and TRBJ1-1; the D is unclear. V was pared by 1 base and J by 3 bases, with 10 bases between. The CDR3 runs to 14 residues. The V gene's germline CDR1 is SGDLS and CDR2 YYNGEE. The CDR3 bases are TGTGCCAGCAGCGTAAAATCATGGGACACTGAAGCTTTCTTT. Encoded protein: CASSVKSWDTEAFF.